The 19 T cell receptor beta chains in this list originate from one sample, sequenced in a study of blood T cells in healthy people across ages. A sample-barcoded 5' primer and a J-beta primer mix were used in a second PCR of about 7 to 11 cycles. TCRdb recomputed calls from the 5' RACE reads with MiXCR, one row per CDR3 protein. Among approximately 810,000 distinct CDR3 sequences listed, more than 25% were seen once. Sequenced input: blood. These receptors originate from a woman older than 75 in good health.

This chain uses TRBV20-1 with TRBJ2-5; D is undetermined. Germline V gene data show CDR1 as DFQATT and CDR2 as SNEGSKA (reference sequence). This CDR3 has 14 residues. V lost 0 bases, J lost 4 bases, and 12 bases lay in between. The CDR3 loop is CSARDRWLLETQYF. The DNA for the CDR3 is TGCAGTGCTAGAGATAGGTGGCTGTTAGAGACCCAGTACTTC.

In its sample, this clonotype was seen many times. V gene TRBV7-9 combines with J gene TRBJ1-6; 7 nucleotides line up with TRBD1. The CDR3 consists of 11 residues. Trimming took 4 bases from V and 14 from J; bases not matched to a gene: 2. Germline loops: CDR1 SEHNR, CDR2 FQNEAQ (reference sequence). In DNA form, the CDR3 reads TGTGCCAGCAGCTCCGACAGGGCCCTCCACTTT. Translation gives CASSSDRALHF.

This clonotype was recorded many times. V is TRBV24-1 and J is TRBJ2-7; possibly TRBD2 for D (6 bases). In germline, CDR1 is KGHDR, CDR2 SFDVKD. This CDR3 is 14 amino acids long. V lost 0 bases to trimming and J lost 5 bases, with 10 bases between them. This CDR3 is CATSDLRRGNEQYF. The CDR3 nucleotides read TGTGCCACCAGTGATTTGCGGAGGGGTAACGAGCAGTACTTC.

V gene TRBV12-3 or TRBV12-4 combines with J gene TRBJ2-3; unclear D gene. Between the trimmed V and J ends, which lost 5 bases and 2 bases, there was a span of 8 bases. There are 13 residues in the CDR3. CDR3 in amino acids: CASSRVTTDTQYF. For the CDR3, the DNA is TGTGCCAGCAGTAGGGTGACCACAGATACGCAGTATTTT.

This clonotype was counted only a few times. The chain combines TRBV25-1 with TRBJ1-2, with a tentative D call TRBD1 (5 bases). V shed 3 bases and J shed 6 bases, with 14 bases lying between them. The germline gives CDR1 MGHDK, CDR2 SYGVNS. This CDR3 is 14 amino acids long. CDR3 bases: TGTGCCAGCAGTGACTCCCGGGACCGCCATGGCTACACCTTC. Its translation: CASSDSRDRHGYTF.

V gene TRBV12-3 or TRBV12-4 combines with J gene TRBJ2-2; 13 positions agree with TRBD2. After removal of 8 bases from V and 6 bases from J, the junction contained 6 bases not matched to a gene. The CDR3 is 15 residues long. The CDR3, as DNA: TGTGCCAGCCTTTCGGGACTAGCGGGGTCCGGGGAGCTGTTTTTT. Its translation: CASLSGLAGSGELFF.

At least ten counts were recorded for this clonotype. The junction departs from the called germline gene at one end, perhaps through a read error. This chain connects TRBV6-6 to TRBJ2-5; D perhaps matches TRBD2 (6 bases). Germline values: CDR1 MNHNY, CDR2 SVGAGI (reference sequence). CDR3 length: 11 amino acids. The CDR3 nucleotides are TGTGCCAGCAGTTATCGGGAGACGCAGTACTTC. Protein product: CASSYRETQYF.

This clonotype was recorded many times. The chain is built from TRBV6-2 or TRBV6-3 and TRBJ2-4; 11 positions agree with TRBD2. Germline V gene lookup returns CDR1 MNHEY and CDR2 SVGEGT. With V trimmed by 8 bases and J by 1 base, 10 bases remained unmatched. The CDR3 is 17 residues long. CDR3 sequence (DNA): TGTGCCAGCCGGCTAGCGGGGGGTTCGTTGGCCAAAAACATTCAGTACTTC. Translation: CASRLAGGSLAKNIQYF.

This clonotype was recorded many times. The J gene is TRBJ2-1, the V gene TRBV6-5; a weak D match, TRBD2 (6 bases). From germline, CDR1 is MNHEY and CDR2 SVGAGI. CDR3 length: 14 amino acids. V lost 6 bases and J 4 bases, leaving 13 bases between the germline ends. The CDR3 reads CASSSGGIYNEQFF. The CDR3 region has the DNA TGTGCCAGCAGCTCTGGGGGGATATACAATGAGCAGTTCTTC.

The chain has TRBV10-3 and TRBJ2-7; unclear D gene. Trimming took off 2 bases at V and 3 bases at J, with 5 bases between the two ends. The germline gives CDR1 ENHRY, CDR2 SYGVKD. This CDR3 comprises 12 residues. The CDR3 DNA is TGTGCCATCAGTGAGAGGCTCTACGAGCAGTACTTC. This codes for CAISERLYEQYF.

The V gene is TRBV5-1, the J gene TRBJ2-2; 9 bases match TRBD1. The germline gives CDR1 SGHRS, CDR2 YFSETQ. This CDR3 region has 16 residues. The V and J ends lost 3 bases and 4 bases, in that order; junction bases with no gene match: 7. CDR3 residues: CASSSGQGRTTGELFF. DNA for the CDR3: TGCGCCAGCAGCTCCGGACAGGGGCGGACCACCGGGGAGCTGTTTTTT.

On this clonotype: At one of its ends the junction is not consistent with the germline gene, which may arise from a read error. The chain employs TRBV7-2 and TRBJ2-7; D tentatively reads TRBD1 or TRBD2 (6 bases each). The assigned J gene may be wrong: the sequence end matches TRBJ2-5 better. The length of the CDR3 is 14 residues. Germline V gene sequence: CDR1 SGHTA, CDR2 FQGNSA. This CDR3 reads CASSTTSRGETQYF. CDR3 in DNA: TGCGCCAGCAGCACCACTAGCAGGGGAGAGACCCAGTACTTC.

This clonotype was seen a handful of times. DNA of the CDR3: TGTGCCGGCAAGAGGAACTTAGGGCGAGATACGCAGTATTTT. Its protein product is CAGKRNLGRDTQYF. The gene calls are TRBV2 and TRBJ2-3; the D is unclear. This CDR3 comprises 14 residues. V was clipped by 11 bases and J by 5 bases, with 20 bases between them. Germline V gene sequence: CDR1 SNHLY, CDR2 FYNNEI.

V is TRBV19 and J is TRBJ2-6, with 8 bases fitting TRBD1. The germline V gene encodes CDR1 LNHDA and CDR2 SQIVND (reference sequence). With V trimmed by 4 bases and J by 5 bases, 4 bases remained unmatched. This CDR3 is built from 15 residues. The CDR3 DNA reads as TGTGCCAGTAGTAATCAGGGGGCTAGGGCCAACGTCCTGACTTTC. Translation gives CASSNQGARANVLTF.

In its sample, this clonotype was seen many times. The chain links TRBV11-2 to TRBJ2-5; D is unresolved. Germline CDR1 reads SGHAT; CDR2 reads FQNNGV. This CDR3 has 14 amino acids. V was pared by 8 bases and J by 3 bases, with 16 bases between. The CDR3 nucleotides are TGTGCCAGCTACTCGGCGGAAAGGAAAGAGACCCAGTACTTC. Its protein is CASYSAERKETQYF.

This clonotype has ten or more counts. The chain uses TRBV30 and TRBJ2-1; 14 nucleotides align to TRBD2. The CDR3 loop spans 17 amino acids. Germline assignment: CDR1 GTSNPN and CDR2 SVGIG (reference sequence). The ends lost 1 base at V and 0 bases at J; junction bases unmatched: 2. CDR3 region: CAWSAGLAGDSYNEQFF. In DNA form, the CDR3 reads TGTGCCTGGAGTGCGGGACTAGCGGGGGACTCCTACAATGAGCAGTTCTTC.

This chain connects TRBV7-2 to TRBJ2-3; the match to TRBD2 covers 7 bases. V was pared by 4 bases and J by 6 bases, with 7 bases of the junction left unmatched. The CDR3 has 14 residues. Germline-derived CDR1 and CDR2 are SGHTA and FQGNSA. The DNA for the CDR3 is TGTGCCAGCAGCTCCGCATCCGGGGGGGATACGCAGTATTTT. This encodes CASSSASGGDTQYF.

This clonotype was detected a few times. The chain carries TRBV7-9 and TRBJ1-5; D is undetermined. Trimming took 5 bases from V and 5 from J, leaving 7 bases between them. Looked up from germline, CDR1 is SEHNR and CDR2 is FQNEAQ (reference sequence). The CDR3 spans 12 residues. The CDR3 DNA is TGTGCCAGCAGCGTAAGTGATCAGCCCCAGCATTTT. Protein sequence: CASSVSDQPQHF. The complete variable domain, with remaining parts taken from reference TRBV7-9 and TRBJ1-5, reads DTGVSQNPRHKITKRGQNVTFRCDPISEHNRLYWYRQTLGQGPEFLTYFQNEAQLEKSRLLSDRFSAERPKGSFSTLEIQRTEQGDSAMYLCASSVSDQPQHFGDGTRLSIL.

In this sample, this clonotype turned up many times. At one end, the junction sequence differs from germline, possibly due to a read error. The V call is TRBV2, the J call TRBJ1-6, with 7 bases aligning to TRBD1. CDR3 length: 15 amino acids. Per the germline V gene, CDR1 is SNHLY and CDR2 is FYNNEI. CDR3 residues: CASREDRVGNSPLHF. CDR3 nucleotide sequence: TGTGCCAGCAGGGAAGACAGGGTGGGTAATTCACCCCTCCACTTT.